The 16 T cell receptor beta chains given below trace back to one sample, sequenced in a study of shared clonotypes between healthy human individuals. TCRdb's table, derived via immunoSEQ multiplex PCR, lists solely in-frame clones and lacks some. The data show 2 million to 3 million clones, roughly 92% seen once. Sequenced sample: naive CD4+ T cells sorted from blood. Subset: CD45RA+ positively selected. These receptors originate from a man between 18 and 29 years old in good health.

This chain connects TRBV6-4 to TRBJ2-5, with D possibly being TRBD1 (6 bases). Germline-derived CDR1 and CDR2 are MRHNA and SNTAGT. The CDR3 spans 14 residues. Trimming cost V 8 bases and J 4 bases, with 17 bases left between them. CDR3 nucleotide sequence: TGTGCCAGCTCGTTTCAGGGGTTTTTAGAGACCCAGTACTTC. Its translation: CASSFQGFLETQYF.

CDR3 bases: TGTGCCAGCAGGAGAGCGGGAACCTACGAGCAGTACTTC. Its protein is CASRRAGTYEQYF. The V gene is TRBV27, the J gene TRBJ2-7; 7 bases are shared with TRBD2. In germline, CDR1 is MNHEY, CDR2 SMNVEV (reference sequence). V trimming: 6 bases; J trimming: 2 bases; junction bases outside the gene matches: 4. This CDR3 is built from 13 residues.

This chain links TRBV5-1 with TRBJ1-1; tentative D call: TRBD1 (5 bases). Trimming shortened V by 4 bases and J by 1 base, and 11 bases separated the two germline ends. The CDR3 has 14 residues. The germline V gene encodes CDR1 SGHRS and CDR2 YFSETQ. CDR3 in DNA: TGCGCCAGCAGCACGGGGGACGGGAACACTGAAGCTTTCTTT. This encodes CASSTGDGNTEAFF.

Regarding this clone: The same CDR3 also results from other DNA sequences found in this sample. The rearrangement joins TRBV27 to TRBJ1-2, with no clear D. CDR3 length: 13 residues. CDR1 MNHEY and CDR2 SMNVEV come from the germline V gene (reference sequence). V lost 2 bases to trimming and J lost 2 bases, with 6 bases between them. Here the CDR3 DNA reads TGTGCCAGCAGTTTAAAGGGAAACTATGGCTACACCTTC. It is translated as CASSLKGNYGYTF.

Turning to this clone: The same CDR3 arises from other DNA sequences in this sample as well. The chain combines TRBV9 with TRBJ1-1; D may be TRBD1 (5 bases). This CDR3 is built from 14 residues. Trimming left V 2 bases short and J 0 bases short, with 8 bases between. The germline V gene has CDR1 SGDLS and CDR2 YYNGEE. CDR3: CASSVGALNTEAFF. In DNA, the CDR3 is TGTGCCAGCAGCGTTGGGGCCCTGAACACTGAAGCTTTCTTT.

The J gene is TRBJ1-2, the V gene TRBV7-2, with D possibly matching TRBD1 (6 bases). This CDR3 is 15 amino acids long. V lost 2 bases, J lost 2 bases, and 12 bases lay in between. CDR1 is SGHTA, CDR2 FQGNSA, per germline. The CDR3 here is CASSLWGLGNYGYTF. The CDR3 DNA follows: TGTGCCAGCAGCTTATGGGGGCTGGGCAACTATGGCTACACCTTC.

V gene TRBV5-6 combines with J gene TRBJ1-4; D is undetermined. The V end lost 0 bases, the J end lost 8 bases, and 8 bases lay between the germline ends. The germline gives CDR1 SGHDT, CDR2 YYEEEE. The CDR3 has 13 amino acids. CDR3 coding DNA: TGTGCCAGCAGCTTGGAACAGAAAGAAAAACTGTTTTTT. Translating it yields CASSLEQKEKLFF. Looking up the rest from reference TRBV5-6 and TRBJ1-4 gives the full variable domain: DAGVTQSPTHLIKTRGQQVTLRCSPKSGHDTVSWYQQALGQGPQFIFQYYEEEERQRGNFPDRFSGHQFPNYSSELNVNALLLGDSALYLCASSLEQKEKLFFGSGTQLSVL.

The chain couples TRBV18 to TRBJ1-2, with TRBD1 as a possible D gene (5 bases). Germline V gene sequence: CDR1 KGHSH, CDR2 LQKENI. The CDR3 covers 13 residues. Here the CDR3 DNA reads TGTGCAGTTGGGGCCGCCGAGGGCTATGGCTACACCTTC. Its translation is CAVGAAEGYGYTF.

This clone showed up just once. The V gene is TRBV27, the J gene TRBJ1-6; 9 positions agree with TRBD1. CDR3 size: 15 residues. The germline V gene encodes CDR1 MNHEY and CDR2 SMNVEV (reference sequence). J gave up 7 bases and V 7 bases, and 8 bases lay outside the gene matches. CDR3 coding DNA: TGTGCCAGCACCTGGGACAGGGCCGCCAATTCACCCCTCCACTTT. This translates into CASTWDRAANSPLHF.

This rearrangement joins TRBV5-8 to TRBJ2-7; D may be TRBD2 (6 bases). The CDR3 is 13 amino acids. V lost 0 bases to trimming and J lost 6 bases, with 10 bases between them. Germline values: CDR1 SGHTS, CDR2 YDEGEE. The CDR3 region has the DNA TGTGCCAGCAGCTTGGGGTGGGACTCCGAGCAGTACTTC. It is translated as CASSLGWDSEQYF.

The chain combines TRBV5-6 with TRBJ2-7; 9 bases are shared with TRBD1. The germline V gene encodes CDR1 SGHDT and CDR2 YYEEEE. The V gene end was trimmed by 5 bases and the J gene end by 7 bases; junction bases not matched to a gene: 7. The CDR3 is made up of 13 amino acids. The CDR3 region is CASRGTGSGEQYF. In nucleotides, the CDR3 is TGTGCCAGCAGGGGGACAGGGAGTGGAGAGCAGTACTTC.

The V and J genes are TRBV5-7 and TRBJ2-7, with 7 bases identical to TRBD2. TRBV5-7 is given ORF status, its function remaining uncertain. CDR3 length: 17 amino acids. The ends lost 2 bases at V and 6 bases at J; junction bases unmatched: 17. CDR3 nucleotides: TGTGCCAGCAGCTTAGGACCCGGTGGACTAGGTCTAATCGAGCAGTACTTC. Encoded protein: CASSLGPGGLGLIEQYF.

Regarding this clone: Other nucleotide sequences in the sample specify the same CDR3. The chain joins TRBV6-5 to TRBJ1-2; 9 bases match TRBD1. Germline V gives CDR1 MNHEY, CDR2 SVGAGI. V was clipped by 6 bases and J by 2 bases; unmatched bases: 4. The length of the CDR3 is 14 residues. Here the CDR3 reads CASSSGTGNYGYTF. CDR3 bases: TGTGCCAGCAGCTCCGGGACAGGGAACTATGGCTACACCTTC.

As to this clone: Other nucleotide sequences from this sample produce the same CDR3. V and J are TRBV2 and TRBJ2-3; maybe TRBD1 (6 bases). Germline V gene lookup returns CDR1 SNHLY and CDR2 FYNNEI. The V gene lost 6 bases and the J gene lost 3 bases, with 10 bases spanning the gap. The CDR3 contains 13 residues. The CDR3 loop reads CASSQQGTDTQYF. CDR3 sequence (DNA): TGTGCCAGCAGCCAACAGGGTACAGATACGCAGTATTTT.

The rearrangement links TRBV2 to TRBJ2-3, with D uncertain. Germline CDR1 SNHLY, CDR2 FYNNEI. V gave up 2 bases and J gave up 0 bases, with 12 bases separating them. The CDR3 contains 16 residues. The CDR3 coding sequence is TGTGCCAGCAGTGAACGGGCACTATTTAGCACAGATACGCAGTATTTT. This sequence encodes CASSERALFSTDTQYF.

Notes on this clone: In the same sample, other DNA sequences code for this CDR3. The chain employs TRBV6-1 and TRBJ1-1; 10 bases line up with TRBD1. Germline CDR1 MNHNS, CDR2 SASEGT. The CDR3 is 15 amino acids. V lost 4 bases and J lost 0; bases outside the gene matches: 2. The CDR3 spells CASSGQGAVNTEAFF. In DNA form, the CDR3 reads TGTGCCAGCAGTGGACAGGGGGCGGTGAACACTGAAGCTTTCTTT.